These 15 T cell receptor beta chains were sequenced from one sample in a study of T-cell reconstitution after alpha-beta-depleted transplantation in children. It was with unique molecular identifiers that the TCRbeta library was prepared. TCRdb reanalysed the PCR reads using MiXCR and keeps one entry per CDR3 protein. The sample consists of approximately 590,000 distinct CDR3 sequences, roughly a tenth of them appearing once. The sample consisted of PBMCs from the stem cell graft donor, taken from the stem cell graft. The receptors come from a human donor who donated a stem cell graft to a child with acute myeloid leukemia.

The table lists this clonotype with many counts. The DNA of the CDR3 is TGCGCCAGCAGCTCGTTAGCGGGAGGGACCTACAATGAGCAGTTCTTC. It specifies CASSSLAGGTYNEQFF. This chain links TRBV5-1 with TRBJ2-1; 11 bases are shared with TRBD2. The trim removed 3 bases at V and 2 bases at J, leaving 4 bases unmatched. The CDR3 sequence is 16 residues long. Germline CDR1 SGHRS, CDR2 YFSETQ.

This clonotype appeared a few times. The genes are TRBV12-5 and TRBJ2-3, with 8 bases aligning to TRBD2. Germline CDR1 reads LGHNT; CDR2 reads FRNRAP. There are 13 residues in the CDR3. CDR3 DNA sequence: TGTCCCTACGGGGGGGAGGGAGAAGATACGCAGTATTTT. Translated, it gives CPYGGEGEDTQYF. The entire variable domain, with the rest obtained from reference TRBV12-5 and TRBJ2-3, is as follows: DARVTQTPRHKVTEMGQEVTMRCQPILGHNTVFWYRQTMMQGLELLAYFRNRAPLDDSGMPKDRFSAEMPDATLATLKIQPSEPRDSAVYFCPYGGEGEDTQYFGPGTRLTVL.

In this sample, this clonotype turned up many times. At one end, the junction sequence differs from germline, possibly due to a read error. This chain uses TRBV7-3 with TRBJ1-1, with D unresolved. Germline-derived CDR1 and CDR2 are SGHTA and FQGTGA. The CDR3 contains 13 residues. CDR3 in amino acids: CASSFSRPREAVF. The DNA for the CDR3 is TGTGCCAGCAGCTTCTCCAGGCCTAGGGAAGCTGTCTTT.

The chain links TRBV5-1 to TRBJ2-5; possible D gene TRBD2, 6 bases. V was shortened by 0 bases and J by 2 bases, with 14 bases between the two germline ends. CDR1 is SGHRS and CDR2 is YFSETQ in the germline V gene. The CDR3 consists of 16 residues. As DNA, the CDR3 is TGCGCCAGCAGCTTGGTGGCTCACGGGGGTCAAGAGACCCAGTACTTC. The encoded protein is CASSLVAHGGQETQYF. Combining the CDR3 with reference TRBV5-1 and TRBJ2-5 gives the whole variable domain KAGVTQTPRYLIKTRGQQVTLSCSPISGHRSVSWYQQTPGQGLQFLFEYFSETQRNKGNFPGRFSGRQFSNSRSEMNVSTLELGDSALYLCASSLVAHGGQETQYFGPGTRLLVL.

A few counts support this clonotype. The V call is TRBV20-1, the J call TRBJ2-5, with 7 bases fitting TRBD1. V gave up 6 bases and J gave up 5 bases; unmatched junction bases: 12. The CDR3 loop spans 14 amino acids. Germline V lookup: CDR1 DFQATT, CDR2 SNEGSKA (reference sequence). The CDR3 reads CSAGNYRGGETQYF. Written as DNA, the CDR3 is TGCAGTGCCGGCAACTACAGGGGCGGGGAGACCCAGTACTTC.

This clonotype has only a few counts. The chain joins TRBV20-1 to TRBJ2-7, with TRBD1 as a possible D gene (6 bases). V lost 6 bases, J lost 4 bases, and 13 bases lay in between. This CDR3 contains 12 residues. The germline CDR1 and CDR2 sequences are DFQATT and SNEGSKA (reference sequence). The CDR3 loop reads CSAGQPPYEQYF. DNA for the CDR3: TGCAGTGCAGGACAGCCACCTTACGAGCAGTACTTC.

V and J are TRBV20-1 and TRBJ1-1, with D perhaps TRBD1 (5 bases). Germline assignment: CDR1 DFQATT and CDR2 SNEGSKA (reference sequence). CDR3 length: 12 residues. V shed 6 bases and J shed 6 bases, with 14 bases lying between them. The CDR3 region is CSAPLQGAEAFF. The CDR3 region has the DNA TGCAGTGCCCCACTTCAGGGCGCTGAAGCTTTCTTT.

This chain links TRBV12-3 or TRBV12-4 with TRBJ2-1; 13 positions agree with TRBD2. The ends lost 7 bases at V and 7 bases at J; junction bases unmatched: 7. The length of the CDR3 is 15 residues. CDR3 nucleotides: TGTGCCAGCACCCAACTAGCGGGAGGGCCGAATGAGCAGTTCTTC. It encodes CASTQLAGGPNEQFF.

The V gene is TRBV5-4, the J gene TRBJ1-2; 8 bases align to TRBD1. Trimming at V came to 0 bases and at J to 4 bases, leaving 5 bases not matched to a gene. The CDR3 consists of 15 residues. Germline V gives CDR1 SGHNT, CDR2 YYREEE (reference sequence). This chain's CDR3 is CASSLGGQGTYGYTF. In DNA form, the CDR3 reads TGTGCCAGCAGCTTGGGTGGACAGGGAACCTATGGCTACACCTTC.

This clonotype was recorded many times. The V gene is TRBV6-1, the J gene TRBJ2-3, with TRBD2 identical over 10 bases. V trimming: 6 bases; J trimming: 4 bases; junction bases outside the gene matches: 10. CDR3 length equals 16 residues. The germline V gene encodes CDR1 MNHNS and CDR2 SASEGT. The CDR3 sequence is CASSSYLAGVPDTQYF. CDR3 nucleotide sequence: TGTGCCAGCAGCTCCTATCTAGCGGGAGTCCCAGATACGCAGTATTTT.

This clonotype has more than one count but fewer than ten. CDR3 bases: TGTGCCAGCATGTCCGGGTCTACCTACGAGCAGTACTTC. Its translation: CASMSGSTYEQYF. This chain links TRBV7-6 with TRBJ2-7; D ambiguous. Germline CDR1 SGHVS, CDR2 FNYEAQ. This CDR3 contains 13 residues. V lost 7 bases to trimming and J lost 2 bases, with 12 bases between them.

The chain combines TRBV4-2 with TRBJ2-3; 14 bases line up with TRBD2. J gave up 6 bases and V 8 bases, and 10 bases lay outside the gene matches. CDR1 is LGHNA, CDR2 YNFKEQ, per germline. CDR3 length equals 16 residues. DNA for the CDR3: TGTGCCAGCGGCCCCGGGACTAGCGGGAGAGGTGATACGCAGTATTTT. Protein product: CASGPGTSGRGDTQYF.

The genes are TRBV5-1 and TRBJ2-2; 10 nucleotides match TRBD2. Germline trimming cut 4 bases from V and 6 bases from J; bases unmatched to any gene: 9. The CDR3 loop spans 16 amino acids. CDR1 and CDR2 from the germline V gene are SGHRS and YFSETQ. The CDR3 DNA reads TGCGCCAGCAGCCAATTTAGCGGGAGGAAGGCCGGGGAGCTGTTTTTT. As protein: CASSQFSGRKAGELFF.

This clonotype has at least ten counts. The rearrangement joins TRBV11-2 to TRBJ2-1; 7 bases are a match to TRBD1. There are 12 residues in the CDR3. Trimming cost V 5 bases and J 8 bases; bases outside gene matches: 3. Germline V gene lookup returns CDR1 SGHAT and CDR2 FQNNGV. The CDR3 here is CASSPQGDEQFF. CDR3 DNA: TGTGCCAGCAGCCCTCAGGGGGATGAGCAGTTCTTC. Full variable domain (outside the CDR3, taken from reference TRBV11-2 and TRBJ2-1): EAGVAQSPRYKIIEKRQSVAFWCNPISGHATLYWYQQILGQGPKLLIQFQNNGVVDDSQLPKDRFSAERLKGVDSTLKIQPAKLEDSAVYLCASSPQGDEQFFGPGTRLTVL.

This CDR3 reads CASSLDGNSGNTIYF. In DNA, the CDR3 is TGTGCCAGCAGCTTGGACGGTAACTCTGGAAACACCATATATTTT. V is TRBV5-5 and J is TRBJ1-3; the D is unclear. Germline CDR1 reads SGHKS; CDR2 reads YYEKEE (reference sequence). The CDR3 totals 15 residues. V was pared by 0 bases and J by 0 bases, with 7 bases between.